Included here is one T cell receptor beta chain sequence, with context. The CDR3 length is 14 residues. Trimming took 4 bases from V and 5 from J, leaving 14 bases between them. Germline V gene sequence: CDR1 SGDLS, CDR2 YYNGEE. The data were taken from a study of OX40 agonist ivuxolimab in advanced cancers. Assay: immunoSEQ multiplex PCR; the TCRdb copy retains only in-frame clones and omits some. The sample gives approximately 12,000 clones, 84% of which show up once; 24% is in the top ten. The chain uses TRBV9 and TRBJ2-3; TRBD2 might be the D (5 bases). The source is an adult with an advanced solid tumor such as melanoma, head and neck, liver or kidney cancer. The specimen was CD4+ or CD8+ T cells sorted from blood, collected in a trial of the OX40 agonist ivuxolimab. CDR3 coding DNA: TGTGCCAGCAGCCCCTTATCCGCGGGAGATACGCAGTATTTT. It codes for CASSPLSAGDTQYF.